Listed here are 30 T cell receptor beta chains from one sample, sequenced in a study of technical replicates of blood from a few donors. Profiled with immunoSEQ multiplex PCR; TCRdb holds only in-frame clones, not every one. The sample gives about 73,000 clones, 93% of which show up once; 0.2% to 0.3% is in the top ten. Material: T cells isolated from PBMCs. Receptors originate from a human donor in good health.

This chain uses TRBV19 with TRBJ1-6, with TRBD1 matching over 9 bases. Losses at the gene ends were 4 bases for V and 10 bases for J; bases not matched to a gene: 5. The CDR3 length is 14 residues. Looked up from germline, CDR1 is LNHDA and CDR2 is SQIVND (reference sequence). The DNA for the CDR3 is TGTGCCAGTAGTAACCGGGACAGGGTCTCACCCCTCCACTTT. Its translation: CASSNRDRVSPLHF.

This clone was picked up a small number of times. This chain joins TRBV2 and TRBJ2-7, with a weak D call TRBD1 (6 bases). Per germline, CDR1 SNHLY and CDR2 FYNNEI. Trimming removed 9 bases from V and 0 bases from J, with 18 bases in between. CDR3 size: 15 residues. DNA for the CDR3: TGTGCCAGATCAGGGGATATAAGCGGCTCCTACGAGCAGTACTTC. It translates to CARSGDISGSYEQYF.

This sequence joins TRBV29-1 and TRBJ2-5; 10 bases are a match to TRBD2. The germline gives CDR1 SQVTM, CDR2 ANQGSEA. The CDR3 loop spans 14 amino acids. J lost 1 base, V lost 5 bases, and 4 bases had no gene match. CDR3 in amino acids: CSVRVAGGQETQYF. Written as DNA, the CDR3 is TGCAGCGTTCGGGTAGCGGGAGGCCAAGAGACCCAGTACTTC.

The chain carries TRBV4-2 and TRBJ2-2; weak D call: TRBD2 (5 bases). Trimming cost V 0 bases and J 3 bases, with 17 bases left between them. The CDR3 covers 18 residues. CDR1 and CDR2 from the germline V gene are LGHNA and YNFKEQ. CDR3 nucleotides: TGTGCCAGCAGCCAAGAACCCGGGGTTAGCGCGTACACCGGGGAGCTGTTTTTT. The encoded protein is CASSQEPGVSAYTGELFF.

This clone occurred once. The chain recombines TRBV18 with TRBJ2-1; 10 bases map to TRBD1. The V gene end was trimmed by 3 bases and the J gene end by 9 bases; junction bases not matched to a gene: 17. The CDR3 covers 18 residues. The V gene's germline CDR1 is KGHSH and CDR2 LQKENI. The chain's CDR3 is CASSPASGWTGGFGEQFF. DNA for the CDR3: TGTGCCAGCTCACCGGCGTCAGGCTGGACAGGGGGATTTGGTGAGCAGTTCTTC.

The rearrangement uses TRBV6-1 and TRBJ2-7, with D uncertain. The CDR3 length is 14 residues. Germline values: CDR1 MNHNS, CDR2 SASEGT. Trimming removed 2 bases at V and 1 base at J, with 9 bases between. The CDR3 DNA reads TGTGCCAGCAGTGAAACCCCCAGGTCCTACGAGCAGTACTTC. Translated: CASSETPRSYEQYF.

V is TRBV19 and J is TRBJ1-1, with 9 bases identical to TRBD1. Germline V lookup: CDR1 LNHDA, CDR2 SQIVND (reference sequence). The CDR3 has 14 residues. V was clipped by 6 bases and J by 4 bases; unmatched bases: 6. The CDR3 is CASSNRGQVTEAFF. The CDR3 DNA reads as TGTGCCAGTAGCAACAGGGGGCAGGTCACTGAAGCTTTCTTT.

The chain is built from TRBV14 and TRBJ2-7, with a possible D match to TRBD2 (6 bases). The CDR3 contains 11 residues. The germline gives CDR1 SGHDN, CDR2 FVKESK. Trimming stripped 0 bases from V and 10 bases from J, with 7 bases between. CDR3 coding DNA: TGTGCCAGCAGCCAAGAGACTAGACAGTACTTC. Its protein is CASSQETRQYF. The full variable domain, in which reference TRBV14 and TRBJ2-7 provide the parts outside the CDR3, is EAGVTQFPSHSVIEKGQTVTLRCDPISGHDNLYWYRRVMGKEIKFLLHFVKESKQDESGMPNNRFLAERTGGTYSTLKVQPAELEDSGVYFCASSQETRQYFGPGTRLTVT.

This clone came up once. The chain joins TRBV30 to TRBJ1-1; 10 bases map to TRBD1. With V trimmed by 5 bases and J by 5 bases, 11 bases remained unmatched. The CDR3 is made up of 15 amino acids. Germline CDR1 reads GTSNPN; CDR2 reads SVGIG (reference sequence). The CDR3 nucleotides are TGTGCCTGGGGGGCGGGACAGGGGAAGGGTACTGAAGCTTTCTTT. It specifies CAWGAGQGKGTEAFF.

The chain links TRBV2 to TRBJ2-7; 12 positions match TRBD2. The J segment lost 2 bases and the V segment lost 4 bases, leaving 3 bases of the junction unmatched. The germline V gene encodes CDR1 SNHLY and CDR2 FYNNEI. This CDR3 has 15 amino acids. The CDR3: CASSVASGRAYEQYF. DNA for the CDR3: TGTGCCAGCAGTGTTGCTAGCGGGAGGGCCTACGAGCAGTACTTC.

CDR3 DNA sequence: TGTGCCAGCAGCCCACCGAGGGGGGAGACCCAGTACTTC. Its translation is CASSPPRGETQYF. This chain joins TRBV9 and TRBJ2-5; D might be TRBD1 (6 bases). The CDR3 runs to 13 residues. Trimming shortened V by 4 bases and J by 5 bases, and 12 bases separated the two germline ends. Germline CDR1 SGDLS, CDR2 YYNGEE.

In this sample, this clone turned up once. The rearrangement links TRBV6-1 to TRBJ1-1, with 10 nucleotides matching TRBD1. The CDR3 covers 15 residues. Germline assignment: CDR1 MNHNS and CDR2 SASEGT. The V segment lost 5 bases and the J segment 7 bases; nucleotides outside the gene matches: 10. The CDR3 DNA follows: TGTGCCAGCAGTACGGGACAGGGGATTGGAGGTGAAGCTTTCTTT. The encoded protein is CASSTGQGIGGEAFF.

The CDR3 nucleotides read TGTGCCAGCAGCTTAGGCCTGCTCGGGGGGACTATCGGGGGCTACACCTTC. Protein product: CASSLGLLGGTIGGYTF. The chain joins TRBV7-8 to TRBJ1-2, with a weak D call TRBD1 (5 bases). From germline, CDR1 is SGHVS and CDR2 FQNEAQ. Deletions cut 1 base from V and 8 bases from J, with 23 bases between. This CDR3 comprises 17 residues.

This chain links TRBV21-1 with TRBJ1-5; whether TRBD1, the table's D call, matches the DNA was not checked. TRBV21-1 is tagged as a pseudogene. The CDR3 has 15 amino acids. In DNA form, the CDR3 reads TGTGCCAGCAGCAGAAGACAGGGTTGCAATCAGCCCCAGCATTTT. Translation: CASSRRQGCNQPQHF.

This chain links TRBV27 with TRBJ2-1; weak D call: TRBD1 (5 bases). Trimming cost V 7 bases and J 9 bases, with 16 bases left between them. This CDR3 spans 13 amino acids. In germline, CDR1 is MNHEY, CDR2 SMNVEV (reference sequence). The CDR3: CASTWSQGGEQFF. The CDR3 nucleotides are TGTGCCAGCACCTGGAGTCAGGGTGGTGAGCAGTTCTTC.

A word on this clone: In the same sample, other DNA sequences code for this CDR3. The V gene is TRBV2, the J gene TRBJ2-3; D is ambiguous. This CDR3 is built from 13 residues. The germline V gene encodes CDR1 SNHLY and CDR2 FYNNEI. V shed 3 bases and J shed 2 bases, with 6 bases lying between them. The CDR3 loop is CASSEESTDTQYF. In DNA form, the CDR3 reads TGTGCCAGCAGTGAGGAGTCCACAGATACGCAGTATTTT. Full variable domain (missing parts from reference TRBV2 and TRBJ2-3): EPEVTQTPSHQVTQMGQEVILRCVPISNHLYFYWYRQILGQKVEFLVSFYNNEISEKSEIFDDQFSVERPDGSNFTLKIRSTKLEDSAMYFCASSEESTDTQYFGPGTRLTVL.

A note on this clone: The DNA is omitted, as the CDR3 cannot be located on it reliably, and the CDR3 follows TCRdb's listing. CDR3 amino acids: CASSKVVWAGGAYTQYF. V usage is TRBV21-1 and J usage is TRBJ2-3; no DNA check was done on the table's D call, TRBD2. TRBV21-1 is a documented pseudogene. Counting both end residues, the CDR3 totals 17 amino acids.

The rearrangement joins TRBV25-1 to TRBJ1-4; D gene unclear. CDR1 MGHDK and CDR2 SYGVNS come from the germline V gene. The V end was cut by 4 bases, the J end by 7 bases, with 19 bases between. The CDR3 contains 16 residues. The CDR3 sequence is CASSVRHGLKGEKLFF. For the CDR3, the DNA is TGTGCCAGCAGTGTACGCCACGGACTGAAGGGTGAAAAACTGTTTTTT.

DNA for the CDR3: TGCGCCAGCAACCCTGGGCGCGCGCCCCTGAACACTGAAGCTTTCTTT. As protein: CASNPGRAPLNTEAFF. The chain has TRBV10-1 and TRBJ1-1; D gene uncertain. V was shortened by 7 bases and J by 0 bases, with 18 bases between the two germline ends. The CDR3 consists of 16 residues. Germline V gene sequence: CDR1 WNHNN, CDR2 SYGVQD (reference sequence).

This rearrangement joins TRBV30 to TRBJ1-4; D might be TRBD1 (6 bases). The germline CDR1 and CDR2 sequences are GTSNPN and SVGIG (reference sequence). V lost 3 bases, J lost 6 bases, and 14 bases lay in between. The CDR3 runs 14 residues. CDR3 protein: CAWRPQGIDEKLFF. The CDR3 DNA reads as TGTGCCTGGAGACCACAGGGTATAGATGAAAAACTGTTTTTT.

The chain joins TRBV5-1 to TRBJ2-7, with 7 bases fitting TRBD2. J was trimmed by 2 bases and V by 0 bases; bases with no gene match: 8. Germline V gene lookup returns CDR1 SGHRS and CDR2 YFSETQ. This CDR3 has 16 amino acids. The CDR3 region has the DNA TGCGCCAGCAGCTTGGCCTCTAGCGGTTCTACCTACGAGCAGTACTTC. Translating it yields CASSLASSGSTYEQYF.

The CDR3 bases are TGTGCCAGCAGGAGGAACTCTGGAAACACCATATATTTT. It encodes CASRRNSGNTIYF. The chain couples TRBV6-5 to TRBJ1-3; D ambiguous. CDR1 and CDR2 (germline): MNHEY, SVGAGI. V was shortened by 6 bases and J by 0 bases, with 6 bases between the two germline ends. The CDR3 covers 13 residues.

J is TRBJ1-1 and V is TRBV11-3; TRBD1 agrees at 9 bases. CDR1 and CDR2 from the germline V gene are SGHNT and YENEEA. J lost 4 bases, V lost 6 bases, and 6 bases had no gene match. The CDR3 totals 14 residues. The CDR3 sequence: CASRTTGGSTEAFF. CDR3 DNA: TGTGCCAGCAGAACGACAGGGGGGAGCACTGAAGCTTTCTTT.

The CDR3 spells CASSEGGGSYNEQFF. CDR3 nucleotides: TGTGCCAGCAGCGAGGGGGGGGGCTCCTACAATGAGCAGTTCTTC. The chain employs TRBV7-3 and TRBJ2-1; TRBD2 is a possible D gene (7 bases). Per germline, CDR1 SGHTA and CDR2 FQGTGA. The CDR3 contains 15 residues. V was clipped by 5 bases and J by 0 bases, with 11 bases between them. Full variable domain (outside the CDR3, taken from reference TRBV7-3 and TRBJ2-1): GAGVSQTPSNKVTEKGKYVELRCDPISGHTALYWYRQSLGQGPEFLIYFQGTGAADDSGLPNDRFFAVRPEGSVSTLKIQRTERGDSAVYLCASSEGGGSYNEQFFGPGTRLTVL.

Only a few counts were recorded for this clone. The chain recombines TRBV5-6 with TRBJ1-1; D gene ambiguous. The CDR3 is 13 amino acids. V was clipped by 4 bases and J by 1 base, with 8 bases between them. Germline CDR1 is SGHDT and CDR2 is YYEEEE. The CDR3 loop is CASSLTPNTEAFF. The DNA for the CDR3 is TGTGCCAGCAGCCTGACACCGAACACTGAAGCTTTCTTT.

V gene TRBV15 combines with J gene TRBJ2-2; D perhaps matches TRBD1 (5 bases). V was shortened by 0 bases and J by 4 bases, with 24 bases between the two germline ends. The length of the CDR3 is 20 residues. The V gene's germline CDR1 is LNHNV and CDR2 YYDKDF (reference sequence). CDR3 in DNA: TGTGCCACCAGCAGAGAAATAGCTGTGGGGCCAGAAAGGACCACCGGGGAGCTGTTTTTT. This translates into CATSREIAVGPERTTGELFF.

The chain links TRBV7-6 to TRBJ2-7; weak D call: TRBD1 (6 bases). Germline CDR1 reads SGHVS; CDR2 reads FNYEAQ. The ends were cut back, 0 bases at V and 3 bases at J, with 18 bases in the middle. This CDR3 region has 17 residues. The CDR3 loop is CASSLARGRGSHYEQYF. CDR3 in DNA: TGTGCCAGCAGCTTAGCGCGAGGCAGGGGTTCCCACTACGAGCAGTACTTC.

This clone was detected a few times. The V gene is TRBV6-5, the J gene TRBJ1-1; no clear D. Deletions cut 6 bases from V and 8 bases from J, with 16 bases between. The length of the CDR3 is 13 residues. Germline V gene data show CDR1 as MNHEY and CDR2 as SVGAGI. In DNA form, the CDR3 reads TGTGCCAGCAGCCCCTTCGACTCGCCCGAAGCTTTCTTT. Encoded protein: CASSPFDSPEAFF.

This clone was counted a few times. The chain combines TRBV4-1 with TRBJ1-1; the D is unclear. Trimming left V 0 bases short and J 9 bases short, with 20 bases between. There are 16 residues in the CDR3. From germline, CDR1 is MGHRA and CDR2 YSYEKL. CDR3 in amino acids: CASSQDSAAVGGKAFF. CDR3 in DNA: TGCGCCAGCAGCCAAGACTCTGCGGCAGTCGGCGGAAAAGCTTTCTTT.

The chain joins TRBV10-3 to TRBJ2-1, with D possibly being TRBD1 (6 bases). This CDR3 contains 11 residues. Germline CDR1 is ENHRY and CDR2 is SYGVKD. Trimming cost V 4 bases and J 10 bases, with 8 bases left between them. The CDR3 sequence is CAISGGTEQFF. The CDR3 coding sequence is TGTGCCATCAGTGGGGGGACAGAGCAGTTCTTC.